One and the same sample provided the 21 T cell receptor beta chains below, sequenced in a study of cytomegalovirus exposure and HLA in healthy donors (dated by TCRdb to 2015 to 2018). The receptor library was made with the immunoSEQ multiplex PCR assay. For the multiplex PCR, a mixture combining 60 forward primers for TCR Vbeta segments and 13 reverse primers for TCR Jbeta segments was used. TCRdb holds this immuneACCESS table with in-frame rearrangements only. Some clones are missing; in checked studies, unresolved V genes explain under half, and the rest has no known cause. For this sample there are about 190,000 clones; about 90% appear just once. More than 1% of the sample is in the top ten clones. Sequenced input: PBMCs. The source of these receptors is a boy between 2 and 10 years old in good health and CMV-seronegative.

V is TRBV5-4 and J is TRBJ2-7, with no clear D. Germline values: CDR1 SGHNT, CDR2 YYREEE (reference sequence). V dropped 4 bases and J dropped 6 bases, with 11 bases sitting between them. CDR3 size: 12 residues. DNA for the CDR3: TGTGCCAGCAGCATGAGGTCCGGCGAGCAGTACTTC. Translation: CASSMRSGEQYF.

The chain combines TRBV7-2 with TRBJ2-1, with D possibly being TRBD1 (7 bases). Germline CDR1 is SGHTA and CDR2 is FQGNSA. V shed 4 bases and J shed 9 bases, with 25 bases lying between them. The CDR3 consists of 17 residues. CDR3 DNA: TGTGCCAGCAGCTCGGGGGCCGGGACAGTTATTCTTGGTGAGCAGTTCTTC. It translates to CASSSGAGTVILGEQFF.

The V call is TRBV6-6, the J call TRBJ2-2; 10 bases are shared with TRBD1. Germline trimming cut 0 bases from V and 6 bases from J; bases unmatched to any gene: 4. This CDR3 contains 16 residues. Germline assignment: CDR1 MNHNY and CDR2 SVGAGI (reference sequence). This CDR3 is CASSYSDRGGPGELFF. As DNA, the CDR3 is TGTGCCAGCAGTTACTCGGACAGGGGGGGTCCCGGGGAGCTGTTTTTT.

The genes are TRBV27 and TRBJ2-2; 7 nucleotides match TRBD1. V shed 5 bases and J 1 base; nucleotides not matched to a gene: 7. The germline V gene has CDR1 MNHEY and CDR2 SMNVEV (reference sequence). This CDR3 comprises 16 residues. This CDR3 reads CASSTQGPKNTGELFF. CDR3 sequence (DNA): TGTGCCAGCAGTACACAGGGGCCCAAGAACACCGGGGAGCTGTTTTTT.

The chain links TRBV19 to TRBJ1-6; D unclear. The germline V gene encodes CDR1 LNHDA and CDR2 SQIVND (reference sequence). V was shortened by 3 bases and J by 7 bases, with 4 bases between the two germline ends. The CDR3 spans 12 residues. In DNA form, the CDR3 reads TGTGCCAGTAGTATCGGGAATTCACCCCTCCACTTT. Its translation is CASSIGNSPLHF.

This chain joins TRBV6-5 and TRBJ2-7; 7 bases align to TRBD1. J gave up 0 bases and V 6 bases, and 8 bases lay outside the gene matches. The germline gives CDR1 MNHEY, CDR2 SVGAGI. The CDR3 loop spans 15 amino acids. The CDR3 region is CASSPQGIGSYEQYF. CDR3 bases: TGTGCCAGCAGCCCACAGGGGATTGGCTCCTACGAGCAGTACTTC.

DNA of the CDR3: TGTGCCAGCATGGGGGGCTCCTACGAGCAGTACTTC. Amino acids: CASMGGSYEQYF. J is TRBJ2-7 and V is TRBV27, with a weak D call TRBD2 (6 bases). The CDR3 loop spans 12 amino acids. Trimming shortened V by 7 bases and J by 0 bases, and 7 bases separated the two germline ends. Per the germline V gene, CDR1 is MNHEY and CDR2 is SMNVEV (reference sequence).

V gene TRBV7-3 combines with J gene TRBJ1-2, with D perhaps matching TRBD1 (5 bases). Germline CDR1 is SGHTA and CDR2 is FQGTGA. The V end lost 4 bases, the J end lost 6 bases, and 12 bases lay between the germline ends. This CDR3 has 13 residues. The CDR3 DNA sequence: TGTGCCAGCAGCTCCCCGGGACTCAATGGCTACACCTTC. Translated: CASSSPGLNGYTF.

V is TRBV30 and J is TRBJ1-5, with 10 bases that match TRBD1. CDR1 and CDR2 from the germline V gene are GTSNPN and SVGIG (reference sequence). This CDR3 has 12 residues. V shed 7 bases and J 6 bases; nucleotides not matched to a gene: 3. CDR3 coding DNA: TGTGCCTTCAGACAGGGGGCTCAGCCCCAGCATTTT. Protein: CAFRQGAQPQHF.

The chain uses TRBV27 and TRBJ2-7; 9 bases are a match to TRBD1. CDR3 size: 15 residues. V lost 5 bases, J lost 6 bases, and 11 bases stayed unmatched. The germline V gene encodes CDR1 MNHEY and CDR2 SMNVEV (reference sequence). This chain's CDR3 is CASSIGTGSLLEQYF. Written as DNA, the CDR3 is TGTGCCAGCAGTATTGGGACAGGGTCCCTGCTCGAGCAGTACTTC.

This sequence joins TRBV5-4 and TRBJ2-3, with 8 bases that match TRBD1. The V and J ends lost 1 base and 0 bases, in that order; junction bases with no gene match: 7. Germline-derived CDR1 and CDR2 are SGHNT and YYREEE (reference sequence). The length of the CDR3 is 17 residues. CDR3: CASSLPLGQGSTDTQYF. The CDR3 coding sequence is TGTGCCAGCAGCTTGCCCCTAGGACAGGGCAGCACAGATACGCAGTATTTT.

The CDR3, as DNA: TGTGCCAGCTCACCAACAGTGGAGGTCAATGAGCAGTTCTTC. Residues: CASSPTVEVNEQFF. This chain uses TRBV18 with TRBJ2-1, with a possible D match to TRBD2 (5 bases). Germline CDR1 reads KGHSH; CDR2 reads LQKENI. CDR3 size: 14 residues. With 2 bases removed from V and 6 bases from J, the gap between germline ends came to 11 bases.

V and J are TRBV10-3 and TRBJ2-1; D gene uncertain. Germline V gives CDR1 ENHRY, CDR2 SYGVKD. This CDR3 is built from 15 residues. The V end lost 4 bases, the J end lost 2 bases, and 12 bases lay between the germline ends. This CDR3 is CAISGVSIPYNEQFF. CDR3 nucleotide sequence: TGTGCCATCAGTGGTGTTAGTATACCCTACAATGAGCAGTTCTTC.

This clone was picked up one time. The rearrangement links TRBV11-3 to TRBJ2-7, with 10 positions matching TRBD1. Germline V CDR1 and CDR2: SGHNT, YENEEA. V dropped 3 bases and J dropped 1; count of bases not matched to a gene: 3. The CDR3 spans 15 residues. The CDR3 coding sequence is TGTGCCAGCAGCTTTGGGACAGGGGTGTCCTACGAGCAGTACTTC. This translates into CASSFGTGVSYEQYF.

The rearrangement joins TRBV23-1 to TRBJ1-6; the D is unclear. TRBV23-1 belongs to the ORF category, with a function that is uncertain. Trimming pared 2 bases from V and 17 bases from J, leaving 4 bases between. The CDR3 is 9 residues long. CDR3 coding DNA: TGCGCCAGCAGTCAACGGGTCCACTTT. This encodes CASSQRVHF.

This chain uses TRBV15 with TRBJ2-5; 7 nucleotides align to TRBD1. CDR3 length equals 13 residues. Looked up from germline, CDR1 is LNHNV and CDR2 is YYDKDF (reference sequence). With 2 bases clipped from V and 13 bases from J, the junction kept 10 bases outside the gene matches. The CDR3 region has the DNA TGTGCCACCAGCAGACCCAACCGGGACAGAAGGTACTTC. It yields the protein CATSRPNRDRRYF.

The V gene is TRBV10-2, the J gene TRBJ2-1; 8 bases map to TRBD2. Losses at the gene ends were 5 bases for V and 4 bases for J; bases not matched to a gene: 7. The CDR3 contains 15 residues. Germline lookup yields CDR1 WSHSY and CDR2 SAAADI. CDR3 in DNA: TGCGCCAGCAGTCCGGGACTAGTGGGGTACAATGAGCAGTTCTTC. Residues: CASSPGLVGYNEQFF.

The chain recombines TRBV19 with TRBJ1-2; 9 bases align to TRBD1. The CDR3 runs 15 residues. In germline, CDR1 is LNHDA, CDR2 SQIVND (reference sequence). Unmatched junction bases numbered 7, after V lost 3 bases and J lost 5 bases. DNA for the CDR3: TGTGCCAGTAGTATGCTACAGGGGGCTGAATATGGCTACACCTTC. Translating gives CASSMLQGAEYGYTF.

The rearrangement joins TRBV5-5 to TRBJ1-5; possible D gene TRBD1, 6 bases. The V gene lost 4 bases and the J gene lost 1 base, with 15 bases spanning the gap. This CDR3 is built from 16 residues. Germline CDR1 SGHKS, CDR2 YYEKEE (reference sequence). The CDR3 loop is CASSRGARESNQPQHF. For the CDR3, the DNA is TGTGCCAGCAGCCGGGGGGCGAGAGAAAGCAATCAGCCCCAGCATTTT. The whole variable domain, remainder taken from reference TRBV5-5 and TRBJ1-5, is DAGVTQSPTHLIKTRGQQVTLRCSPISGHKSVSWYQQVLGQGPQFIFQYYEKEERGRGNFPDRFSARQFPNYSSELNVNALLLGDSALYLCASSRGARESNQPQHFGDGTRLSIL.

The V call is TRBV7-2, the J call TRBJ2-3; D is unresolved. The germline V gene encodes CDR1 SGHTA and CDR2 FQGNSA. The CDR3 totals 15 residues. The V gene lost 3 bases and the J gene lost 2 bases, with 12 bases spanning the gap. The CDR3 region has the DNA TGTGCCAGCAGCTTTTCTTCGGTAAACACAGATACGCAGTATTTT. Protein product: CASSFSSVNTDTQYF.

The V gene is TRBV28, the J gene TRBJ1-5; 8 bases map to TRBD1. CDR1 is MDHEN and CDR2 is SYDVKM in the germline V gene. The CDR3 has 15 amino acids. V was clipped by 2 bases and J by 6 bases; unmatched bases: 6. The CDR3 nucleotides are TGTGCCAGCAGTTTAACACAGGGGGGAGGTCAGCCCCAGCATTTT. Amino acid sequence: CASSLTQGGGQPQHF.